The clone carrying this T cell receptor beta chain was counted a single time. The antigen is not known. The data belong to a study of breast tumors, draining lymph nodes, adjacent tissues. Study results and limitations: Tumor TCR diversity was below lymph nodes but above nontumor tissue.

Trimming cost V 0 bases and J 6 bases, with 13 bases left between them. Germline V gene data show CDR1 as SGHTS and CDR2 as YDEGEE. CDR3 length: 14 amino acids. MiXCR, applied by TCRdb to the multiplex PCR reads, yields one record per CDR3 protein. The repertoire holds about 35,000 distinct CDR3 sequences, with 35% to 40% as singletons. The sequencing sample was made of breast tumor tissue. J is TRBJ2-7 and V is TRBV5-8, with D unclear. The origin of this receptor is a female donor with breast cancer. Some clones in this sample may be carry-over from other donors' samples. CDR3 nucleotide sequence: TGTGCCAGCAGCTTGGAGGCTTCGGCCGCCGAGCAGTACTTC. Translation: CASSLEASAAEQYF.